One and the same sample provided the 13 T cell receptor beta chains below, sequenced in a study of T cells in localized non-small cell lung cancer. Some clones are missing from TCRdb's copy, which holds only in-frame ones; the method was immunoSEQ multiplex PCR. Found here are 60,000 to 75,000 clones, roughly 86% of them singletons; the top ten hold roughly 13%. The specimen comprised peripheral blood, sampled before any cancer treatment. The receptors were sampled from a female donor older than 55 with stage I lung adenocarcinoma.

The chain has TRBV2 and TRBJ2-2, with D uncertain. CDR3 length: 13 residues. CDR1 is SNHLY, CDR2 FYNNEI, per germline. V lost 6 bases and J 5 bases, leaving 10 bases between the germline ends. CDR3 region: CASSPRITGELFF. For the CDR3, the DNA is TGTGCCAGCAGCCCCAGGATAACCGGGGAGCTGTTTTTT.

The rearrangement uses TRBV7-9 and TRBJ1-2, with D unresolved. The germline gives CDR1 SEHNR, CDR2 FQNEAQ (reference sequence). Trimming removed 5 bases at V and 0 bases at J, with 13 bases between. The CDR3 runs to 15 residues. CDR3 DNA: TGTGCCAGCAGCCATGTCCAGATTCCTAACTATGGCTACACCTTC. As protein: CASSHVQIPNYGYTF.

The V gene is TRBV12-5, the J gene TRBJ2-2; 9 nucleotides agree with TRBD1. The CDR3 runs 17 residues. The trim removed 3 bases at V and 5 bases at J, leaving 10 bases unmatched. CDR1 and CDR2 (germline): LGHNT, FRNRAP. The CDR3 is CASGLMIGTGRTGELFF. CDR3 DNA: TGTGCTAGTGGTTTAATGATAGGGACAGGGAGGACCGGGGAGCTGTTTTTT. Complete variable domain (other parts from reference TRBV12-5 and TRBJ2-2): DARVTQTPRHKVTEMGQEVTMRCQPILGHNTVFWYRQTMMQGLELLAYFRNRAPLDDSGMPKDRFSAEMPDATLATLKIQPSEPRDSAVYFCASGLMIGTGRTGELFFGEGSRLTVL.

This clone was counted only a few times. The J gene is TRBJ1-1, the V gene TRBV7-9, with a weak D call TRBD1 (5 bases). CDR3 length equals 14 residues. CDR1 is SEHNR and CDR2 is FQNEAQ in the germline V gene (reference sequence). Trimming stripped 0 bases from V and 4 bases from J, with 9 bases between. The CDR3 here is CASSLARRGTEAFF. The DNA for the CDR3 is TGTGCCAGCAGCTTAGCCCGTAGGGGCACTGAAGCTTTCTTT.

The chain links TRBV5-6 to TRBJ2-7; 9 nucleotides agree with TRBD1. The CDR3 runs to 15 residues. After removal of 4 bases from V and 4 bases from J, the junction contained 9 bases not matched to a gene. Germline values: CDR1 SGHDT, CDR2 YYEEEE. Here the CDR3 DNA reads TGTGCCAGCAGCCCAGGGACAGGGAGGTTTTACGAGCAGTACTTC. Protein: CASSPGTGRFYEQYF.

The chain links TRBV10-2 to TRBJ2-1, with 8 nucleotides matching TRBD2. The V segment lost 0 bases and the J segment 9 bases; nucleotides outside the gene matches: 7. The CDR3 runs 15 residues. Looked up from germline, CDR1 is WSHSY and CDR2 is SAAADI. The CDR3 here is CASSESREGTGEQFF. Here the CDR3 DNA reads TGCGCCAGCAGTGAGTCCCGGGAGGGAACAGGTGAGCAGTTCTTC.

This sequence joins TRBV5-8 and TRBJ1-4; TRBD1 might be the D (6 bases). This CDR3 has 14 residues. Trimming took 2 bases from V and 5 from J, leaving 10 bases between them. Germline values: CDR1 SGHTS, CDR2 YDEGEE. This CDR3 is CASSFRDKNEKLFF. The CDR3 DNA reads TGTGCCAGCAGCTTCCGGGACAAGAATGAAAAACTGTTTTTT.

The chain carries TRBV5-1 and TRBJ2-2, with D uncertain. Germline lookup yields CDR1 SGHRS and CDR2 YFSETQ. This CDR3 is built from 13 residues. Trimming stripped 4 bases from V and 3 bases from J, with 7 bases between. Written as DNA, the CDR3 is TGCGCCAGCAGCGCCATTTACACCGGGGAGCTGTTTTTT. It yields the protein CASSAIYTGELFF.

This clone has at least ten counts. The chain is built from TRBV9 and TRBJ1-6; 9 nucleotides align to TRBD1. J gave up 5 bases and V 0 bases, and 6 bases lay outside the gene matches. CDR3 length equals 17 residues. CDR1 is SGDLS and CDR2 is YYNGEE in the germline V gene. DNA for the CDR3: TGTGCCAGCAGCGTAGCGGGACAGGGCGCGAATAATTCACCCCTCCACTTT. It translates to CASSVAGQGANNSPLHF.

In nucleotides, the CDR3 is TGTGCCAGCAGCCACGGAGGCATTCAGTACTTC. As protein: CASSHGGIQYF. The chain is built from TRBV14 and TRBJ2-4, with D possibly TRBD2 on 5 matching bases. CDR1 and CDR2 from the germline V gene are SGHDN and FVKESK. Between the trimmed V and J ends, which lost 3 bases and 9 bases, there was a span of 6 bases. The CDR3 has 11 residues.

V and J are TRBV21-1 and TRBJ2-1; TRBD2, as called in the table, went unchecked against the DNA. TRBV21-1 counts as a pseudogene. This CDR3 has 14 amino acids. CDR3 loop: CASSTRTRSNEQFF. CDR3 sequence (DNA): TGTGCCAGCAGCACAAGGACTAGATCGAATGAGCAGTTCTTC.

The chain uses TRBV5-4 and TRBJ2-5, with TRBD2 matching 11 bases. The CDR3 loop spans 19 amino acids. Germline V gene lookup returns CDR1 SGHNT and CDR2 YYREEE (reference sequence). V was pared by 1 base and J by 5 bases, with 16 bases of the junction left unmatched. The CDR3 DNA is TGTGCCAGCAGCTTGAGGGGGTCGGCTAGCGGGGGGCCCCGGGAGACCCAGTACTTC. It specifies CASSLRGSASGGPRETQYF.

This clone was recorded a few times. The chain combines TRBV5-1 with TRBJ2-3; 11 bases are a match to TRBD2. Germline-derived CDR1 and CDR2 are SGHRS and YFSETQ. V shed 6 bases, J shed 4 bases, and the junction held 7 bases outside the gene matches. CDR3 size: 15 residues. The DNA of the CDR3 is TGCGCCAGCACGACTAGCGGGACTGGGGCAGATACGCAGTATTTT. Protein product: CASTTSGTGADTQYF.